The rows below give T cell receptor beta chains drawn from one sample of a study of blood T cell repertoires in COVID-19. Clones were sequenced by immunoSEQ multiplex PCR, and TCRdb holds only the in-frame ones, with some missing. The sample comprises roughly 170,000 clones, around 78% of which are singletons, and 4.4% rests with the top ten. The sequencing input was PBMCs or T cells enriched from blood (not recorded which). The receptor source for this set is a woman between 50 and 59 years old who had recovered from COVID-19. Both conserved end residues are part of each CDR3. Fields, in order: V gene, J gene, D gene, clone size, CDR3 DNA, CDR3 protein. D genes are given only for firm matches. Rows may omit the clone size; those that give it use once, few, many or a size class.

TRBV5-1,TRBJ2-1,TRBD2,-,TGCGCCAGCAGCCCGGGGACTAGCGGGGATTCCTACAATGAGCAGTTCTTC,CASSPGTSGDSYNEQFF
TRBV4-1,TRBJ2-5,-,-,TGCGCCAGCAGCCGCCCTCGGAAAACCCACTCTAGCGTAGAGACCCAGTACTTC,CASSRPRKTHSSVETQYF
TRBV12-3/TRBV12-4,TRBJ1-6,-,-,TGTGCCAGCAGCCTCCTAGGTTCACCCCTCCACTTT,CASSLLGSPLHF
TRBV27,TRBJ2-2,TRBD2,once,TGTGCCAGCAGTTTAACGGGACTAATCCTGGGCGGGGAGCTGTTTTTT,CASSLTGLILGGELFF
TRBV4-1,TRBJ1-1,TRBD1,-,TGCGCCAGCAGAACGACAGGGGGCACTGAAGCTTTCTTT,CASRTTGGTEAFF
TRBV18,TRBJ1-1,-,-,TGTGCCAGCTCACCAGGGGGGGCGGATGAAGCTTTCTTT,CASSPGGADEAFF
TRBV30,TRBJ1-2,TRBD1,-,TGTGCCTGGGGGACAGGAGCTAACTATGGCTACACCTTC,CAWGTGANYGYTF
TRBV10-1,TRBJ2-1,-,-,TGCGCCAGCAGTGCAGATACCTACAATGAGCAGTTCTTC,CASSADTYNEQFF
TRBV5-4,TRBJ1-1,-,once,TGTGCCAGCAGCCCACCGGGATCTCGGGACACTGAAGCTTTCTTT,CASSPPGSRDTEAFF
TRBV27,TRBJ2-1,TRBD1,once,TGTGCCAGCAGTAAACAGGGGTGGAATGAGCAGTTCTTC,CASSKQGWNEQFF
TRBV5-1,TRBJ2-3,TRBD1,-,TGCGCCAGTTTTGGGACAGGGGACGGAGATACGCAGTATTTT,CASFGTGDGDTQYF
TRBV5-1,TRBJ1-2,-,-,TGCGCCAGCAGCGCTGAGAACTATGGCTACACCTTC,CASSAENYGYTF
TRBV10-2,TRBJ1-6,-,-,TGCGCCAGCTTCGCGGGACTTAATTCACCCCTCCACTTT,CASFAGLNSPLHF
TRBV7-9,TRBJ1-2,TRBD1,-,TGTGCCAGCAGCGCCGGGACAGGGGGCGAGTATGGTGGCTACACCTTC,CASSAGTGGEYGGYTF
TRBV7-8,TRBJ1-4,TRBD1,once,TGTGCCAGCAGCCTGGCGGAGGGGGCCCGTGAAAAACTGTTTTTT,CASSLAEGAREKLFF
TRBV25-1,TRBJ1-2,-,-,TGTGCCAGCAGTGAGACAGCCCGTTGGGGCTACACCTTC,CASSETARWGYTF
TRBV6-1,TRBJ2-3,-,-,TGTGCCAGCAGTGAGCACACTAACACAGATACGCAGTATTTT,CASSEHTNTDTQYF
TRBV12-3/TRBV12-4,TRBJ1-2,-,many,TGTGCCAGCAGCGTGCGCGCCTATGGCTACACCTTC,CASSVRAYGYTF
TRBV2,TRBJ1-5,TRBD1,few,TGTGCCAGCAGAGAAGGAGGGGGCAGGGAACAGCCCCAGCATTTT,CASREGGGREQPQHF
TRBV9,TRBJ2-2,TRBD2,-,TGTGCCAGCAGCGCTTTAGCGGGGGGCCTCACCGGGGAGCTGTTTTTT,CASSALAGGLTGELFF
TRBV14,TRBJ1-1,-,-,TGTGCCAGCAGCCAAGACCTAGTGGGTGAAGCTTTCTTT,CASSQDLVGEAFF
TRBV18,TRBJ1-1,-,few,TGTGCCAGCTCACAAACAGGACCCACTGAAGCTTTCTTT,CASSQTGPTEAFF
TRBV30,TRBJ1-4,-,once,TGTGCCTGGAGCGCAGGGCGGGGAGGAAATGAAAAACTGTTTTTT,CAWSAGRGGNEKLFF
TRBV7-8,TRBJ2-1,TRBD2,-,TGTGCCAGCAGCACTAGACTAGCGTCTCACAATGAGCAGTTCTTC,CASSTRLASHNEQFF
TRBV27,TRBJ2-1,-,-,TGTGCCAGCACTTTTATCGGAAGGGGCTCCTACAATGAGCAGTTCTTC,CASTFIGRGSYNEQFF
TRBV7-9,TRBJ2-1,TRBD2,few,TGTGCCAGCAGCTCACAGACTAGCGGCTCCTACAATGAGCAGTTCTTC,CASSSQTSGSYNEQFF
TRBV7-2,TRBJ1-2,-,-,TGTGCCAGCAGCTTCGGGTTAGGGGTCGGATATGGCTACACCTTC,CASSFGLGVGYGYTF
TRBV19,TRBJ1-1,-,-,TGTGCCAGTAGCATCGGGATCGGGAACACTGAAGCTTTCTTT,CASSIGIGNTEAFF
TRBV29-1,TRBJ1-5,-,-,TGCAGCGCGTCGACAGGAACCCTTAGCAATCAGCCCCAGCATTTT,CSASTGTLSNQPQHF
TRBV5-4,TRBJ2-1,TRBD2,-,TGTGCCAGCAGCCCCAAACTAGCGGGAGGGTACAATGAGCAGTTCTTC,CASSPKLAGGYNEQFF
TRBV6-2/TRBV6-3,TRBJ2-3,-,-,TGTGCCAGCAGTTACTCGAGTACAGATACGCAGTATTTT,CASSYSSTDTQYF
TRBV29-1,TRBJ2-1,-,few,TGCAGCGTTGTAGGAGGCGCCACTAGCTCCTACAATGAGCAGTTCTTC,CSVVGGATSSYNEQFF
TRBV5-1,TRBJ2-3,TRBD2,-,TGCGCCAGCAGCGTCCTACTAGCGGGCAACACAGATACGCAGTATTTT,CASSVLLAGNTDTQYF